These T cell receptor beta chains were read from a single sample in a study of cytomegalovirus exposure and HLA in healthy donors. The protocol was immunoSEQ multiplex PCR, while the TCRdb copy is restricted to in-frame clones and leaves out a portion. The sample records about 170,000 clones, about four fifths being singletons. The specimen was PBMCs. The receptors derive from a young woman in good health and CMV-seronegative. The CDR3 runs from the conserved cysteine through the conserved F or W. Each record gives: D gene, clone size, J gene, V gene, CDR3 protein, CDR3 DNA. A D gene is named only where the DNA matches it firmly. Expanded clones get a size class; other rows say once, few or many, or leave the size out.

>NA|NA|TRBJ2-1|TRBV18
CASSPPRGSSSGEQFF
TGTGCCAGCTCACCACCGAGGGGGTCCTCTTCGGGTGAGCAGTTCTTC
>NA|NA|TRBJ2-7|TRBV4-1
CASSLLDRSYEQYF
TGCGCCAGCAGCCTATTGGACAGATCCTACGAGCAGTACTTC
>TRBD2|NA|TRBJ2-1|TRBV2
CASRVSGSPYNEQFF
TGTGCCAGCAGGGTTAGCGGGAGCCCCTACAATGAGCAGTTCTTC
>TRBD2|NA|TRBJ2-5|TRBV4-2
CASRPSGSWETQYF
TGTGCCAGCAGACCTAGCGGTAGTTGGGAGACCCAGTACTTC
>NA|once|TRBJ1-1|TRBV6-1
CASSFGQLNAAFF
TGTGCCAGCAGTTTTGGACAGCTCAACGCGGCTTTCTTT
>NA|NA|TRBJ2-1|TRBV7-6
CASSSYYKSSYNEQFF
TGTGCCAGCAGCTCATATTATAAGAGCTCCTACAATGAGCAGTTCTTC
>NA|NA|TRBJ2-7|TRBV5-1
CAGGGLTGEQYF
TGCGCAGGGGGGGGGCTGACCGGAGAGCAGTACTTC
>NA|NA|TRBJ1-1|TRBV7-2
CASSQNTEAFF
TGTGCCAGCAGCCAAAACACTGAAGCTTTCTTT
>NA|NA|TRBJ2-5|TRBV11-2
CASSLAGDARTQYF
TGTGCCAGCAGCTTGGCAGGGGACGCCCGGACCCAGTACTTC
>NA|NA|TRBJ1-1|TRBV15
CATRDEGGSAFF
TGTGCCACCAGAGACGAGGGGGGGAGTGCTTTCTTT